This is a list of T cell receptor beta chains from one sample in a study of vaccination and CD4 T cells after COVID-19. These TCRs' antigens remain unknown. From the PCR reads, TCRdb called clonotypes with MiXCR, one entry per CDR3 protein. Here the sample spans roughly 10,000 distinct CDR3 sequences, around 41% being singletons. Sequenced sample: CD4+ T cells from blood, cultured in vitro. These receptors were collected from a human donor in good health. CDR3s include the opening cysteine and the closing phenylalanine or tryptophan. D genes are given only for firm matches. Clone size, where shown, is once, few, many, or a class for clones that have expanded.

v_call	j_call	d_call	clone_size	cdr3_nt	cdr3_aa
TRBV20-1	TRBJ1-5	TRBD1	few	TGCAGTGCTAGATCCCCCAGGGGGCATCAGCCCCAGCATTTT	CSARSPRGHQPQHF
TRBV19	TRBJ2-5	TRBD1	.	TGTGCCAGTAGCACGGACAGGGGGCAGACCCAGTACTTC	CASSTDRGQTQYF
TRBV5-1	TRBJ2-5	.	.	TGCGCCAGCAGCTTGGTTGGAGGGAGCCAAGAGACCCAGTACTTC	CASSLVGGSQETQYF
TRBV20-1	TRBJ2-7	TRBD2	.	TGCAGTGCTAGAGATTGGGGACTAGCGGGGTATAGCTACGAGCAGTACTTC	CSARDWGLAGYSYEQYF
TRBV6-2/TRBV6-3	TRBJ1-2	.	few	TGTGCCAGCAGTTACCCGGCGGCGGCCACCTTC	CASSYPAAATF
TRBV7-2	TRBJ2-1	TRBD2	.	TGTGCCAGCAGCCCAACTAGCGGAGGAGTTGGCAATGAGCAGTTCTTC	CASSPTSGGVGNEQFF
TRBV6-2/TRBV6-3	TRBJ2-1	TRBD2	few	TGTGCCAGCAGATGGTCGCTAGCGGGAGGGCCAGGTGAGCAGTTCTTC	CASRWSLAGGPGEQFF
TRBV7-8	TRBJ1-5	TRBD1	few	TGTGCCAGCAGCTTCCGGACAGGTCAGGTAGCCAATCAGCCCCAGCATTTT	CASSFRTGQVANQPQHF
TRBV6-2/TRBV6-3	TRBJ2-7	.	.	TGTGCCAGCAGTTACCCCGGCACCTACGAGCAGTACTTC	CASSYPGTYEQYF
TRBV7-3	TRBJ2-1	.	once	TGTGCCAGCAGCTCGGGACTTTACAATGAGCAGTTCTTC	CASSSGLYNEQFF
TRBV27	TRBJ1-2	TRBD1	.	TGTGCCAGCAGTTTTACAGGGGACTATGGCTACACCTTC	CASSFTGDYGYTF
TRBV11-1	TRBJ2-5	.	.	TGTGCCAGCAGCTTAGGGGTCCAGTCCCAAGAGACCCAGTACTTC	CASSLGVQSQETQYF
TRBV30	TRBJ2-3	.	.	TGTGCCTGGAGTGTAAAGGAATACACAGATACGCAGTATTTT	CAWSVKEYTDTQYF
TRBV7-2	TRBJ1-2	TRBD1	few	TGTGCCAGCAGCTTAGGGGACAGAAGATACTATGGCTACACCTTC	CASSLGDRRYYGYTF
TRBV2	TRBJ2-1	.	.	TGTGCCAGCATCCAGAGGACGTTCCCAGGGCATGAGCAGTTCTTC	CASIQRTFPGHEQFF
TRBV7-9	TRBJ1-5	.	few	TGTGCCAGCAGCTTAGTTGGGGTTGATCAGCCCCAGCATTTT	CASSLVGVDQPQHF
TRBV2	TRBJ2-5	TRBD2	medium-sized	TGTGCCAGCATGACTAGCGGAGAGACCCAGTACTTC	CASMTSGETQYF
TRBV2	TRBJ1-1	TRBD1	.	TGTGCCAGCACCTGGGACAGGGGCAAGGGTACTGAAGCTTTCTTT	CASTWDRGKGTEAFF
TRBV6-1	TRBJ1-4	.	.	TGTGCCAGCGGTAATGAAAAACTGTTTTTT	CASGNEKLFF
TRBV6-1	TRBJ2-1	.	.	TGTGCCAGCATCCATCTCCGCGGCGGTGAGCAGTTCTTC	CASIHLRGGEQFF
TRBV11-2	TRBJ1-2	.	once	TGTGCCAGCAGCTTAGAGGGATCAACAGGGTTCGGCTATGGCTACACCTTC	CASSLEGSTGFGYGYTF
TRBV19	TRBJ1-6	TRBD1	.	TGTGCCAGTAGTCCGAGGACAGGGGAGAGGAATTCACCCCTCCACTTT	CASSPRTGERNSPLHF